This T cell receptor beta chain was sequenced during a study of long-term antiretroviral therapy in people with HIV. The assay, immunoSEQ v3.0, was run at survey level. The assay was immunoSEQ multiplex PCR, and TCRdb's table has in-frame clones only and misses some. This table holds 13,000 or so clones, 75% to 90% found once. Germline trimming cut 4 bases from V and 4 bases from J; bases unmatched to any gene: 7. CDR1 and CDR2 from the germline V gene are SNHLY and FYNNEI. CDR3 length: 15 amino acids. This chain links TRBV2 with TRBJ1-2, with 9 bases that match TRBD1. The sequence was collected from a man aged 35 to 55 with HIV. This sample comprised unsorted PBMCs, obtained 3.2 years before starting antiretroviral therapy. Written as DNA, the CDR3 is TGTGCCAGCAGTGCGTCCGGGACAGGGAGCTATGGCTACACCTTC. Its translation is CASSASGTGSYGYTF. The entire variable domain, with the rest obtained from reference TRBV2 and TRBJ1-2, is as follows: EPEVTQTPSHQVTQMGQEVILRCVPISNHLYFYWYRQILGQKVEFLVSFYNNEISEKSEIFDDQFSVERPDGSNFTLKIRSTKLEDSAMYFCASSASGTGSYGYTFGSGTRLTVV.